The rows below give T cell receptor beta chains drawn from one sample of a study of blood T cell repertoires in COVID-19. This table comes from immunoSEQ multiplex PCR, and its TCRdb copy is limited to in-frame clones, with some not included. The data contain about 180,000 clones, approximately 88% of them singletons. Sequenced: peripheral blood. All receptors derive from a woman younger than 45 with acute or convalescent COVID-19. Each CDR3 is given with its conserved first and last residue. Each record gives: clone size, D gene, V gene, J gene, CDR3 protein, CDR3 DNA. A D gene is named only where the DNA matches it firmly. A clone size is listed for some rows: how often the clone was seen (once, few, many), or a class if it is expanded.

clone size: -; D gene: TRBD1; V gene: TRBV6-4; J gene: TRBJ1-2; CDR3 protein: CASTPDGQGAYGYTF; CDR3 DNA: TGTGCCAGCACCCCCGACGGACAGGGCGCCTATGGCTACACCTTC
clone size: -; D gene: -; V gene: TRBV7-2; J gene: TRBJ1-4; CDR3 protein: CASSRIQGLNEKLFF; CDR3 DNA: TGTGCCAGCAGCCGGATCCAGGGACTAAATGAAAAACTGTTTTTT
clone size: -; D gene: -; V gene: TRBV11-3; J gene: TRBJ2-6; CDR3 protein: CASSFTGSGANVLTF; CDR3 DNA: TGTGCCAGCAGCTTTACAGGATCTGGGGCCAACGTCCTGACTTTC
clone size: -; D gene: TRBD1; V gene: TRBV5-1; J gene: TRBJ2-5; CDR3 protein: CASSLGGTGEETQYF; CDR3 DNA: TGCGCCAGCAGCTTGGGGGGGACAGGCGAAGAGACCCAGTACTTC
clone size: -; D gene: TRBD1; V gene: TRBV9; J gene: TRBJ1-1; CDR3 protein: CASTSRGAPTEAFF; CDR3 DNA: TGTGCCAGCACCTCCAGGGGGGCGCCGACTGAAGCTTTCTTT
clone size: -; D gene: TRBD1; V gene: TRBV19; J gene: TRBJ2-2; CDR3 protein: CASSEGQGYTGELFF; CDR3 DNA: TGTGCCAGTAGTGAGGGACAGGGCTACACCGGGGAGCTGTTTTTT
clone size: -; D gene: -; V gene: TRBV5-1; J gene: TRBJ2-1; CDR3 protein: CASSLGRTAGYNEQFF; CDR3 DNA: TGCGCCAGCAGCTTGGGGAGGACAGCCGGTTACAATGAGCAGTTCTTC
clone size: -; D gene: -; V gene: TRBV5-1; J gene: TRBJ2-7; CDR3 protein: CASSLASRAAGPTYEQYF; CDR3 DNA: TGCGCCAGCAGCTTGGCCTCCCGGGCGGCGGGGCCTACCTACGAGCAGTACTTC
clone size: -; D gene: TRBD1; V gene: TRBV5-1; J gene: TRBJ2-6; CDR3 protein: CASSPGTAGANVLTF; CDR3 DNA: TGCGCCAGCAGCCCTGGGACAGCCGGGGCCAACGTCCTGACTTTC
clone size: -; D gene: TRBD2; V gene: TRBV5-1; J gene: TRBJ2-5; CDR3 protein: CASSSSGSEETQYF; CDR3 DNA: TGCGCCAGCAGTTCTAGCGGGAGTGAGGAGACCCAGTACTTC
clone size: -; D gene: TRBD1; V gene: TRBV29-1; J gene: TRBJ1-1; CDR3 protein: CSVARQGADTEAFF; CDR3 DNA: TGCAGCGTGGCCCGACAGGGGGCGGACACTGAAGCTTTCTTT
clone size: -; D gene: -; V gene: TRBV6-5; J gene: TRBJ1-4; CDR3 protein: CATRGGTNEKLFF; CDR3 DNA: TGTGCCACCCGAGGGGGAACTAATGAAAAACTGTTTTTT
clone size: few; D gene: TRBD1; V gene: TRBV10-3; J gene: TRBJ1-1; CDR3 protein: CAIRAGGEAFF; CDR3 DNA: TGTGCCATCAGAGCAGGGGGCGAAGCTTTCTTT
clone size: -; D gene: TRBD2; V gene: TRBV5-4; J gene: TRBJ2-5; CDR3 protein: CASSLDAGGVETQYF; CDR3 DNA: TGTGCCAGCAGCTTGGATGCGGGGGGCGTGGAGACCCAGTACTTC
clone size: -; D gene: TRBD2; V gene: TRBV16; J gene: TRBJ2-7; CDR3 protein: CATGLAVSYEQYF; CDR3 DNA: TGTGCCACGGGACTAGCAGTATCGTACGAGCAGTACTTC
clone size: -; D gene: TRBD1; V gene: TRBV5-1; J gene: TRBJ2-6; CDR3 protein: CASSPATGLVHGANVLTF; CDR3 DNA: TGCGCCAGCAGCCCCGCGACAGGGTTGGTTCATGGGGCCAACGTCCTGACTTTC
clone size: -; D gene: -; V gene: TRBV18; J gene: TRBJ2-1; CDR3 protein: CASSQGGSYNEQFF; CDR3 DNA: TGTGCCAGCTCTCAGGGTGGCTCCTACAATGAGCAGTTCTTC
clone size: -; D gene: -; V gene: TRBV11-3; J gene: TRBJ2-3; CDR3 protein: CASSHRVDTQYF; CDR3 DNA: TGTGCCAGCAGCCACCGGGTAGATACGCAGTATTTT
clone size: -; D gene: TRBD2; V gene: TRBV10-3; J gene: TRBJ2-3; CDR3 protein: CAISVLADYTQYF; CDR3 DNA: TGTGCCATCAGCGTTCTAGCGGATTATACGCAGTATTTT
clone size: -; D gene: -; V gene: TRBV9; J gene: TRBJ2-2; CDR3 protein: CASTRQGQAGELFF; CDR3 DNA: TGTGCCAGCACTCGCCAGGGTCAGGCCGGGGAGCTGTTTTTT
clone size: -; D gene: -; V gene: TRBV5-1; J gene: TRBJ1-1; CDR3 protein: CASTDLQGAYTEAFF; CDR3 DNA: TGCGCCAGCACCGACTTACAGGGCGCCTATACTGAAGCTTTCTTT
clone size: once; D gene: -; V gene: TRBV18; J gene: TRBJ2-1; CDR3 protein: CASSPRGTVYYNEQFF; CDR3 DNA: TGTGCCAGCTCACCACGCGGGACAGTATACTACAATGAGCAGTTCTTC
clone size: few; D gene: -; V gene: TRBV30; J gene: TRBJ2-4; CDR3 protein: CAWSLALAKNIQYF; CDR3 DNA: TGTGCCTGGAGTCTAGCCCTAGCCAAAAACATTCAGTACTTC
clone size: -; D gene: -; V gene: TRBV28; J gene: TRBJ1-1; CDR3 protein: CASSLSFAGLTEAFF; CDR3 DNA: TGTGCCAGCAGTTTAAGTTTTGCAGGTCTGACTGAAGCTTTCTTT
clone size: -; D gene: -; V gene: TRBV28; J gene: TRBJ2-5; CDR3 protein: CASSGGGDLVETQYF; CDR3 DNA: TGTGCCAGCAGTGGGGGCGGAGATCTGGTAGAGACCCAGTACTTC
clone size: -; D gene: -; V gene: TRBV11-3; J gene: TRBJ2-2; CDR3 protein: CASSLNRDPGELFF; CDR3 DNA: TGTGCCAGCAGCTTAAACAGGGACCCCGGGGAGCTGTTTTTT
clone size: -; D gene: -; V gene: TRBV7-9; J gene: TRBJ2-7; CDR3 protein: CASSLGTYEQYF; CDR3 DNA: TGTGCCAGCAGCCTCGGGACCTACGAGCAGTACTTC
clone size: -; D gene: -; V gene: TRBV24-1; J gene: TRBJ2-1; CDR3 protein: CATSDFYKEQFF; CDR3 DNA: TGTGCCACCAGTGATTTTTACAAGGAGCAGTTCTTC
clone size: once; D gene: TRBD1; V gene: TRBV6-5; J gene: TRBJ1-2; CDR3 protein: CASSPSGTATHF; CDR3 DNA: TGTGCCAGCAGCCCATCCGGGACAGCAACCCACTTC
clone size: once; D gene: -; V gene: TRBV12-3/TRBV12-4; J gene: TRBJ1-3; CDR3 protein: CASSPGSGDPLDF; CDR3 DNA: TGTGCCAGCAGCCCGGGGAGCGGGGACCCTTTAGATTTT
clone size: -; D gene: -; V gene: TRBV2; J gene: TRBJ1-5; CDR3 protein: CASSDPYQPQHF; CDR3 DNA: TGTGCCAGCAGTGACCCGTATCAGCCCCAGCATTTT
clone size: -; D gene: -; V gene: TRBV10-3; J gene: TRBJ2-7; CDR3 protein: CAISVGLTYEQYF; CDR3 DNA: TGTGCCATCAGTGTGGGGCTAACCTACGAGCAGTACTTC
clone size: -; D gene: TRBD1; V gene: TRBV13; J gene: TRBJ2-2; CDR3 protein: CASSLQQGTGELFF; CDR3 DNA: TGTGCCAGCAGCTTACAACAGGGGACCGGGGAGCTGTTTTTT
clone size: -; D gene: -; V gene: TRBV6-1; J gene: TRBJ2-7; CDR3 protein: CASSDVTYEQYF; CDR3 DNA: TGTGCCAGCAGTGACGTAACCTACGAGCAGTACTTC
clone size: -; D gene: TRBD1; V gene: TRBV19; J gene: TRBJ2-7; CDR3 protein: CASSPRDRDLSYEQYF; CDR3 DNA: TGTGCCAGTTCGCCCCGGGACAGGGACCTTTCTTACGAGCAGTACTTC
clone size: -; D gene: -; V gene: TRBV10-3; J gene: TRBJ1-1; CDR3 protein: CAIGRGRFEAFF; CDR3 DNA: TGTGCCATCGGGAGGGGTCGGTTTGAAGCTTTCTTT
clone size: once; D gene: -; V gene: TRBV9; J gene: TRBJ2-1; CDR3 protein: CASSVRGGEQFF; CDR3 DNA: TGTGCCAGCAGCGTCCGCGGCGGTGAGCAGTTCTTC
clone size: -; D gene: TRBD2; V gene: TRBV20-1; J gene: TRBJ2-1; CDR3 protein: CSASAGLAGAGNEQFF; CDR3 DNA: TGCAGTGCTAGTGCTGGACTAGCGGGAGCTGGCAATGAGCAGTTCTTC
clone size: -; D gene: -; V gene: TRBV4-1; J gene: TRBJ2-5; CDR3 protein: CASSLREQETQYF; CDR3 DNA: TGCGCCAGCAGTCTCCGGGAGCAAGAGACCCAGTACTTC
clone size: -; D gene: TRBD1; V gene: TRBV5-4; J gene: TRBJ1-1; CDR3 protein: CASRIGGIMNTEAFF; CDR3 DNA: TGTGCCAGCAGGATAGGGGGCATCATGAACACTGAAGCTTTCTTT
clone size: -; D gene: TRBD2; V gene: TRBV7-9; J gene: TRBJ2-1; CDR3 protein: CASSLLGTSGTEQFF; CDR3 DNA: TGTGCCAGCAGCTTATTAGGGACTAGCGGGACCGAGCAGTTCTTC
clone size: -; D gene: -; V gene: TRBV6-5; J gene: TRBJ1-2; CDR3 protein: CASSYRVSQYGYTF; CDR3 DNA: TGTGCCAGCAGTTACCGGGTCAGCCAATATGGCTACACCTTC
clone size: -; D gene: -; V gene: TRBV5-1; J gene: TRBJ2-5; CDR3 protein: CASSLAEQDLRETQYF; CDR3 DNA: TGCGCCAGCAGCTTGGCCGAACAGGACCTCCGGGAGACCCAGTACTTC
clone size: once; D gene: -; V gene: TRBV6-1; J gene: TRBJ1-5; CDR3 protein: CASSEAYGSYSNQPQHF; CDR3 DNA: TGTGCCAGCAGTGAAGCGTATGGCAGTTATAGCAATCAGCCCCAGCATTTT
clone size: -; D gene: -; V gene: TRBV12-3/TRBV12-4; J gene: TRBJ1-4; CDR3 protein: CASSLGVGEKLFF; CDR3 DNA: TGTGCCAGCAGTTTGGGAGTAGGAGAAAAACTGTTTTTT
clone size: -; D gene: TRBD1; V gene: TRBV2; J gene: TRBJ1-2; CDR3 protein: CASRGQGASGYTF; CDR3 DNA: TGTGCCAGCAGAGGACAGGGGGCGTCTGGCTACACCTTC
clone size: -; D gene: TRBD1; V gene: TRBV3-1/TRBV3-2; J gene: TRBJ2-5; CDR3 protein: CASSRDSGETQYF; CDR3 DNA: TGTGCCAGCAGCCGGGACAGTGGGGAGACCCAGTACTTC
clone size: -; D gene: TRBD1; V gene: TRBV5-8; J gene: TRBJ1-6; CDR3 protein: CASSRDRPYSPLHF; CDR3 DNA: TGTGCCAGCAGCCGGGACAGGCCCTATTCACCCCTCCACTTT
clone size: once; D gene: -; V gene: TRBV12-3/TRBV12-4; J gene: TRBJ1-1; CDR3 protein: CASTLGLNTEAFF; CDR3 DNA: TGTGCCAGCACCCTTGGCCTGAACACTGAAGCTTTCTTT
clone size: -; D gene: -; V gene: TRBV3-1/TRBV3-2; J gene: TRBJ2-5; CDR3 protein: CASKGGPETQYF; CDR3 DNA: TGTGCCAGCAAAGGAGGGCCAGAGACCCAGTACTTC